These 22 T cell receptor beta chains originate from one sample sequenced in a study of multiple sclerosis patients with progressive multifocal leukoencephalopathy. TCRdb's copy holds only in-frame clones and misses some; the assay was immunoSEQ multiplex PCR. The sample has fewer than 40,000 clones; about 91% are singletons. Time point noted: before natalizumab initiation. Sequenced material: PBMCs. The origin of the receptors is a man aged 30 to 45 with multiple sclerosis.

The CDR3: CASSYAQGYSNQPQHF. CDR3 in DNA: TGTGCCAGCAGTTACGCCCAGGGTTATAGCAATCAGCCCCAGCATTTT. The chain carries TRBV28 and TRBJ1-5; perhaps TRBD1 as D (5 bases). There are 16 residues in the CDR3. Germline assignment: CDR1 MDHEN and CDR2 SYDVKM. V lost 4 bases and J 0 bases, leaving 13 bases between the germline ends.

The chain couples TRBV18 to TRBJ2-7, with 7 bases lining up with TRBD1. Germline CDR1 reads KGHSH; CDR2 reads LQKENI. V lost 8 bases, J lost 3 bases, and 7 bases stayed unmatched. CDR3 length equals 13 residues. CDR3 nucleotide sequence: TGTGCCAGCCGACAGGGTGGGAGCTACGAGCAGTACTTC. It is translated as CASRQGGSYEQYF.

The V and J genes are TRBV7-8 and TRBJ2-7; 7 nucleotides agree with TRBD2. This CDR3 contains 15 residues. Germline V gives CDR1 SGHVS, CDR2 FQNEAQ. J was trimmed by 6 bases and V by 2 bases; bases with no gene match: 10. CDR3 protein: CASSLLGGGGVEQYF. CDR3 in DNA: TGTGCCAGCAGCTTATTAGGCGGGGGAGGGGTCGAGCAGTACTTC.

This chain uses TRBV4-1 with TRBJ2-1; D uncertain. This CDR3 spans 11 amino acids. V lost 3 bases to trimming and J lost 8 bases, with 5 bases between them. Germline V gene data show CDR1 as MGHRA and CDR2 as YSYEKL. The CDR3 sequence is CASSQFYEQFF. The CDR3 DNA follows: TGCGCCAGCAGCCAGTTCTATGAGCAGTTCTTC.

The J gene is TRBJ2-7, the V gene TRBV5-1; D is perhaps TRBD1 or TRBD2 (5 bases each). The germline V and J ends were trimmed by 7 bases and 3 bases, with 17 bases remaining between them. The CDR3 contains 14 residues. The germline gives CDR1 SGHRS, CDR2 YFSETQ. CDR3 DNA sequence: TGCGCCAGCCTACGGGCCTGGGGGATCTACGAGCAGTACGTC. Its translation is CASLRAWGIYEQYV.

The CDR3 loop is CASSQESTLPGTQYF. In nucleotides, the CDR3 is TGCGCCAGCAGCCAAGAGTCAACCCTCCCAGGTACGCAGTATTTT. The chain carries TRBV4-1 and TRBJ2-3; no definite D call. The germline V gene has CDR1 MGHRA and CDR2 YSYEKL. The CDR3 length is 15 residues. With 0 bases removed from V and 8 bases from J, the gap between germline ends came to 15 bases.

CDR3 sequence reads: CASSLDVGSRAGELFF. As DNA, the CDR3 is TGTGCCAGCAGCTTAGATGTAGGGTCGCGAGCCGGGGAGCTGTTTTTT. The chain uses TRBV11-3 and TRBJ2-2; no definite D call. CDR1 is SGHNT, CDR2 YENEEA, per germline. V dropped 0 bases and J dropped 6 bases, with 14 bases sitting between them. CDR3 length: 16 amino acids.

CDR3 nucleotide sequence: TGTGCCAGTAGTATAGATGCCCGAGGGACAGGGAAGACCAAAAACATTCAGTACTTC. Encoded protein: CASSIDARGTGKTKNIQYF. The V and J genes are TRBV19 and TRBJ2-4; 9 bases match TRBD1. Germline V gene lookup returns CDR1 LNHDA and CDR2 SQIVND (reference sequence). The CDR3 extends over 19 amino acids. V dropped 0 bases and J dropped 2; count of bases not matched to a gene: 11.

A single count supports this clone. The chain joins TRBV6-1 to TRBJ2-6, with 9 positions matching TRBD1. Germline values: CDR1 MNHNS, CDR2 SASEGT. The V segment lost 3 bases and the J segment 1 base; nucleotides outside the gene matches: 4. The CDR3 extends over 17 amino acids. The CDR3 nucleotides are TGTGCCAGCAGTGACCCGACAGGGGGGTCTGGGGCCAACGTCCTGACTTTC. This sequence encodes CASSDPTGGSGANVLTF.

Turning to this clone: Other DNA sequences in this sample translate to the same CDR3. V and J are TRBV10-3 and TRBJ2-1, with TRBD1 as a possible D gene (6 bases). CDR3 size: 15 residues. The V gene's germline CDR1 is ENHRY and CDR2 SYGVKD. V was shortened by 0 bases and J by 0 bases, with 6 bases between the two germline ends. The CDR3 DNA is TGTGCCATCAGTGAGTCGGACAGCTCCTACAATGAGCAGTTCTTC. Amino acid sequence: CAISESDSSYNEQFF.

The chain has TRBV2 and TRBJ1-2; no clear D. The ends were cut back, 3 bases at V and 2 bases at J, with 13 bases in the middle. The germline V gene has CDR1 SNHLY and CDR2 FYNNEI. CDR3 length: 15 residues. CDR3 bases: TGTGCCAGCAGTGATACCGGGTGGGCGAACTATGGCTACACCTTC. Translation: CASSDTGWANYGYTF. The variable domain in full, with the rest retrieved from reference TRBV2 and TRBJ1-2, is EPEVTQTPSHQVTQMGQEVILRCVPISNHLYFYWYRQILGQKVEFLVSFYNNEISEKSEIFDDQFSVERPDGSNFTLKIRSTKLEDSAMYFCASSDTGWANYGYTFGSGTRLTVV.

The chain links TRBV4-1 to TRBJ2-1; D is unclear. The germline gives CDR1 MGHRA, CDR2 YSYEKL. Trimming removed 1 base from V and 4 bases from J, with 11 bases in between. The CDR3 runs to 15 residues. CDR3 loop: CASSQGQTAYNEQFF. The CDR3 coding sequence is TGCGCCAGCAGCCAAGGGCAGACTGCTTACAATGAGCAGTTCTTC.

V usage is TRBV30 and J usage is TRBJ1-1; 7 bases map to TRBD1. The ends lost 1 base at V and 5 bases at J; junction bases unmatched: 4. The germline V gene has CDR1 GTSNPN and CDR2 SVGIG (reference sequence). CDR3 size: 13 residues. In DNA form, the CDR3 reads TGTGCCTGGAGTGGGGACAGACGAACTGAAGCTTTCTTT. It codes for CAWSGDRRTEAFF.

V gene TRBV9 combines with J gene TRBJ2-2, with D tentatively TRBD1 (6 bases). CDR3 length equals 14 residues. With 0 bases removed from V and 4 bases from J, the gap between germline ends came to 7 bases. Looked up from germline, CDR1 is SGDLS and CDR2 is YYNGEE. The CDR3 DNA reads TGTGCCAGCAGCGTAGGGACAGTCACCGGGGAGCTGTTTTTT. It yields the protein CASSVGTVTGELFF.

V usage is TRBV4-2 and J usage is TRBJ1-2; D uncertain. The CDR3 covers 15 residues. Trimming took 2 bases from V and 4 from J, leaving 14 bases between them. Germline loops: CDR1 LGHNA, CDR2 YNFKEQ. Here the CDR3 DNA reads TGTGCCAGCAGCCAATCCTCGACCGGAACCTATGGCTACACCTTC. Its protein product is CASSQSSTGTYGYTF.

J is TRBJ2-5 and V is TRBV9; 9 bases are shared with TRBD1. Judging by the DNA end, TRBJ2-7 fits better; the J call may be wrong. CDR1 and CDR2 from the germline V gene are SGDLS and YYNGEE. The CDR3 runs to 17 residues. CDR3 loop: CASSVAAGQGPPYEQYF. CDR3 nucleotides: TGTGCCAGCAGCGTAGCTGCGGGACAGGGCCCCCCCTACGAGCAGTACTTC.

The chain uses TRBV11-3 and TRBJ1-4; a weak D match, TRBD1 (6 bases). CDR1 SGHNT and CDR2 YENEEA come from the germline V gene. Deletions cut 4 bases from V and 2 bases from J, with 11 bases between. This CDR3 has 15 residues. The CDR3 DNA reads as TGTGCCAGCAGCTCCCGACAGGATACTAATGAAAAACTGTTTTTT. Its protein product is CASSSRQDTNEKLFF. The full variable domain, completed using reference TRBV11-3 and TRBJ1-4, is EAGVVQSPRYKIIEKKQPVAFWCNPISGHNTLYWYLQNLGQGPELLIRYENEEAVDDSQLPKDRFSAERLKGVDSTLKIQPAELGDSAVYLCASSSRQDTNEKLFFGSGTQLSVL.

The V and J genes are TRBV6-1 and TRBJ1-2; 9 bases are shared with TRBD1. V lost 4 bases to trimming and J lost 8 bases; unmatched junction nucleotides: 8. CDR1 is MNHNS, CDR2 SASEGT, per germline. CDR3 size: 14 residues. The CDR3 sequence: CASSGQGVVRGYTF. For the CDR3, the DNA is TGTGCCAGCAGTGGACAGGGGGTTGTTAGGGGCTACACCTTC.

V gene TRBV19 combines with J gene TRBJ2-1; D unclear. This CDR3 region has 14 residues. V dropped 7 bases and J dropped 0 bases, with 10 bases sitting between them. Germline-derived CDR1 and CDR2 are LNHDA and SQIVND (reference sequence). The CDR3 DNA reads TGTGCCAGTAAAAAACGGAGCTCCTACAATGAGCAGTTCTTC. This codes for CASKKRSSYNEQFF.

The V gene is TRBV2, the J gene TRBJ1-1; D might be TRBD1 (5 bases). V shed 9 bases and J shed 3 bases, with 8 bases lying between them. Germline lookup yields CDR1 SNHLY and CDR2 FYNNEI. The CDR3 has 11 residues. CDR3 coding DNA: TGTGCCAGAGGGACCGACACTGAAGCTTTCTTT. This sequence encodes CARGTDTEAFF.

The chain has TRBV12-5 and TRBJ2-3, with 10 bases fitting TRBD2. The CDR3 is made up of 15 amino acids. The germline CDR1 and CDR2 sequences are LGHNT and FRNRAP. J gave up 5 bases and V 3 bases, and 5 bases lay outside the gene matches. The CDR3 DNA is TGTGCTAGTGGTTTAGCGGGAGGGCCTGGAGATACGCAGTATTTT. This translates into CASGLAGGPGDTQYF.

V gene TRBV4-2 combines with J gene TRBJ2-7; D gene ambiguous. Germline V gene sequence: CDR1 LGHNA, CDR2 YNFKEQ. The CDR3 covers 11 residues. Trimming removed 3 bases from V and 6 bases from J, with 6 bases in between. The CDR3, as DNA: TGTGCCAGCAGCCACCGAGGCGAGCAGTACTTC. It codes for CASSHRGEQYF.